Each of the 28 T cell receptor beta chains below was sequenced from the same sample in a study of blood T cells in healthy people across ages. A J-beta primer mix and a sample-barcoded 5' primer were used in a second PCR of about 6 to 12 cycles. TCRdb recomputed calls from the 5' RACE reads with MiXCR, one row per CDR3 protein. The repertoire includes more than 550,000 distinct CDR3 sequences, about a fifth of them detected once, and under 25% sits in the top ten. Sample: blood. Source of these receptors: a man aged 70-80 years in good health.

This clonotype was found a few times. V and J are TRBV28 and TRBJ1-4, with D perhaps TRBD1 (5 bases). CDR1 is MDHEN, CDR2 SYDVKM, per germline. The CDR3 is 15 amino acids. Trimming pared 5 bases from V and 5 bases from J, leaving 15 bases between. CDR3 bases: TGTGCCAGCAGTGCCCCGGGGACGGCGAATGAAAAACTGTTTTTT. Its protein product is CASSAPGTANEKLFF. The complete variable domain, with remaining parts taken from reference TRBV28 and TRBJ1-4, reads DVKVTQSSRYLVKRTGEKVFLECVQDMDHENMFWYRQDPGLGLRLIYFSYDVKMKEKGDIPEGYSVSREKKERFSLILESASTNQTSMYLCASSAPGTANEKLFFGSGTQLSVL.

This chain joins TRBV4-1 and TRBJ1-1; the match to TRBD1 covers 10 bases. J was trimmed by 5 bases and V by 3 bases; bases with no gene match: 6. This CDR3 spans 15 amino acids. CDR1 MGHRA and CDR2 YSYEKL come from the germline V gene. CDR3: CASSHRDRGETEAFF. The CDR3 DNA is TGCGCCAGCAGCCATAGGGACAGGGGCGAAACTGAAGCTTTCTTT.

The CDR3 coding sequence is TGCAGTGCTAGTCCGGGGACAGCAGATAATTCACCCCTCCACTTT. Its protein is CSASPGTADNSPLHF. V and J are TRBV20-1 and TRBJ1-6, with TRBD1 matching over 7 bases. CDR3 size: 15 residues. V shed 3 bases and J 5 bases; nucleotides not matched to a gene: 7. From germline, CDR1 is DFQATT and CDR2 SNEGSKA (reference sequence).

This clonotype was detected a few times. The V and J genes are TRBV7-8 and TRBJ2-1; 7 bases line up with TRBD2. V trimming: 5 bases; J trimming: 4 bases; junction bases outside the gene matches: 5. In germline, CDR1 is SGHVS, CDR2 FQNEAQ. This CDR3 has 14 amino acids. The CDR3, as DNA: TGTGCCAGCAGCCCAGCGGGACCTTACAATGAGCAGTTCTTC. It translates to CASSPAGPYNEQFF.

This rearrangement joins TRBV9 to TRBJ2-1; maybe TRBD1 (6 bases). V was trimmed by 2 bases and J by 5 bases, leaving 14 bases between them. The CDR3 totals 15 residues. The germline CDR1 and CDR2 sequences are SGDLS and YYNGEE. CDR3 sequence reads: CASSVTGLFHNEQFF. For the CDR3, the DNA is TGTGCCAGCAGCGTCACAGGGCTCTTCCACAATGAGCAGTTCTTC.

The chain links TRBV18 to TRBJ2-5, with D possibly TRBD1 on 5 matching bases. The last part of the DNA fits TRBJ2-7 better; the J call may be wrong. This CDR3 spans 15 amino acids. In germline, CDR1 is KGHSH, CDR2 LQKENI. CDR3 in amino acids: CASSPALAGSNEQYV. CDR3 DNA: TGTGCCAGCTCACCCGCTCTGGCAGGGTCTAACGAGCAGTACGTC.

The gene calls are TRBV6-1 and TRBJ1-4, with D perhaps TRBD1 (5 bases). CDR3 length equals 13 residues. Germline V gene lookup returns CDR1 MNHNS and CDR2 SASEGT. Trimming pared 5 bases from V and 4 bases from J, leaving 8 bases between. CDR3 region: CASSRTINEKLFF. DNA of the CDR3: TGTGCCAGCAGTAGGACAATTAATGAAAAACTGTTTTTT.

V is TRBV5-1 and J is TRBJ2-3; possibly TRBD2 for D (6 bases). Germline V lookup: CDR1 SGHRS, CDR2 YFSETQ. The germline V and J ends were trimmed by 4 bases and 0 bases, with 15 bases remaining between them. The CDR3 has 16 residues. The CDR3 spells CASSQDGRGSTDTQYF. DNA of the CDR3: TGCGCCAGCAGCCAGGACGGGCGGGGAAGCACAGATACGCAGTATTTT. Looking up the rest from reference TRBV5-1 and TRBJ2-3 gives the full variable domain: KAGVTQTPRYLIKTRGQQVTLSCSPISGHRSVSWYQQTPGQGLQFLFEYFSETQRNKGNFPGRFSGRQFSNSRSEMNVSTLELGDSALYLCASSQDGRGSTDTQYFGPGTRLTVL.

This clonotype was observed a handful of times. CDR3: CSVVRGGHAFF. CDR3 coding DNA: TGCAGCGTTGTTAGAGGGGGGCATGCTTTCTTT. This chain uses TRBV29-1 with TRBJ1-1; tentative D call: TRBD1 (6 bases). CDR1 is SQVTM and CDR2 is ANQGSEA in the germline V gene. This CDR3 is built from 11 residues. The ends were cut back, 4 bases at V and 11 bases at J, with 14 bases in the middle.

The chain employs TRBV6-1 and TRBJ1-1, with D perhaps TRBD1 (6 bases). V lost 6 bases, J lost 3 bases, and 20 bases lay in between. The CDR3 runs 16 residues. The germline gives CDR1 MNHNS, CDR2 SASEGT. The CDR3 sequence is CASSPGVTGLHTEAFF. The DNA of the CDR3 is TGTGCCAGCAGCCCCGGGGTGACAGGATTGCACACTGAAGCTTTCTTT.

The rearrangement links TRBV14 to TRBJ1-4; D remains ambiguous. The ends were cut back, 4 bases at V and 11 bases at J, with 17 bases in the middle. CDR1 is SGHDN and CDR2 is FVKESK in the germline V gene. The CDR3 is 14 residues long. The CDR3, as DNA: TGTGCCAGCAGCCCCCGAGGCTTCAGGTGGAAACTGTTTTTT. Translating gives CASSPRGFRWKLFF.

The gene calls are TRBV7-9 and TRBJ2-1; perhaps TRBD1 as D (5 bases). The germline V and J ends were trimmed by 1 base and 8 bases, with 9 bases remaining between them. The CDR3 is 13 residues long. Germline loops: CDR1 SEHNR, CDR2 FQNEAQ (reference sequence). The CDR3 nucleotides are TGTGCCAGCAGCTTAGTCTCCAGGGATGAGCAGTTCTTC. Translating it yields CASSLVSRDEQFF.

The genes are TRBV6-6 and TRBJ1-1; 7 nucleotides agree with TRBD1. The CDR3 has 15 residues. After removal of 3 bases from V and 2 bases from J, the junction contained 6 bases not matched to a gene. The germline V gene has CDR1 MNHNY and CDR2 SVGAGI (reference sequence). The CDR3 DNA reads TGTGCCAGCAGTTATAGACAGGGCGGAAACACTGAAGCTTTCTTT. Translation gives CASSYRQGGNTEAFF.

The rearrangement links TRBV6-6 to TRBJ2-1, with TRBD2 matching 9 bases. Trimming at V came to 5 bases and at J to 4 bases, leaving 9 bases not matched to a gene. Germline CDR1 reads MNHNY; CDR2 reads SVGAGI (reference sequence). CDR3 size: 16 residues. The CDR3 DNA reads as TGTGCCAGCAGTACCACGAGAAGCGGGGGGTACAATGAGCAGTTCTTC. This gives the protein CASSTTRSGGYNEQFF.

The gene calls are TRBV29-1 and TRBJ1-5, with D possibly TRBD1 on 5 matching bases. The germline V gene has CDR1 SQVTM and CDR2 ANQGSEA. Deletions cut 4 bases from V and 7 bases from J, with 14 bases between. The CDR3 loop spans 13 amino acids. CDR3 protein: CSVGGSFDQPQHF. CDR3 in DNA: TGCAGCGTTGGGGGCAGCTTCGACCAGCCCCAGCATTTT.

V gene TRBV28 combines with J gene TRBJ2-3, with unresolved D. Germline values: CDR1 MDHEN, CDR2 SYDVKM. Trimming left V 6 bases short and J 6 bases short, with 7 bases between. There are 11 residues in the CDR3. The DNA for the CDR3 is TGTGCCAGCAGAGACCTGGATACGCAGTATTTT. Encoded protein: CASRDLDTQYF.

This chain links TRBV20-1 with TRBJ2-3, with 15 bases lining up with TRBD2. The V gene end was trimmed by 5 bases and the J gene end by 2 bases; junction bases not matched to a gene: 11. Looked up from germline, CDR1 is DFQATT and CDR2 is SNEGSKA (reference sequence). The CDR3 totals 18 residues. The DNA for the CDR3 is TGCAGTGCTCGGGGACTAGCGGGGGGACTCCGTACCACAGATACGCAGTATTTT. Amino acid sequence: CSARGLAGGLRTTDTQYF.

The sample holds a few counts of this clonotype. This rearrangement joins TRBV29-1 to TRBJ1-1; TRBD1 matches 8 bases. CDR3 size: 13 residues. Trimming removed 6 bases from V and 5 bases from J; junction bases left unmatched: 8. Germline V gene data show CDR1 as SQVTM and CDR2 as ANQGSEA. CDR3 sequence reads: CSVAVGDRTEAFF. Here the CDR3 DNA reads TGCAGCGTAGCCGTGGGGGACAGGACTGAAGCTTTCTTT.

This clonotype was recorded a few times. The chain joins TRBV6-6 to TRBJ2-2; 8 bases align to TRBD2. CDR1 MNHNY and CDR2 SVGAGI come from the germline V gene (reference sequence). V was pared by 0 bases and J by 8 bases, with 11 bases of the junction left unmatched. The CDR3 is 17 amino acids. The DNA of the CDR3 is TGTGCCAGCAGTTACTCGAGGGCAGCGGGAGAGGCAGGGGAGCTGTTTTTT. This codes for CASSYSRAAGEAGELFF.

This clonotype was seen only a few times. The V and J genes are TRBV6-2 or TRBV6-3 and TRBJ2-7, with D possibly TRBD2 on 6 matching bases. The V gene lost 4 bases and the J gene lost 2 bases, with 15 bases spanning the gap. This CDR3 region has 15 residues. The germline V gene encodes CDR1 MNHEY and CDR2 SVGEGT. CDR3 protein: CASSSLGTGAYEQYV. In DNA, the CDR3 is TGTGCCAGCAGTTCCCTAGGGACTGGAGCCTACGAGCAGTACGTC.

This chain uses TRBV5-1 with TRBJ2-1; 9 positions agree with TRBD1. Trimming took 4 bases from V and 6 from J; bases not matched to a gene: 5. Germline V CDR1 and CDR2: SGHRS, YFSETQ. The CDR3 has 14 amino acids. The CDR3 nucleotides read TGCGCCAGCAGCGCGGGGACAGGGCGCAATGAGCAGTTCTTC. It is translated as CASSAGTGRNEQFF.

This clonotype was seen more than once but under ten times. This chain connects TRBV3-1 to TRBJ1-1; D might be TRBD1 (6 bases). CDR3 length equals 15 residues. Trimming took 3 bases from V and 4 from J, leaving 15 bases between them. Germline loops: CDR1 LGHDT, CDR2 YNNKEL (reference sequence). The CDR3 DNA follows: TGTGCCAGCAGCCAGGGCAGGGGCGCGGGCACTGAAGCTTTCTTT. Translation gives CASSQGRGAGTEAFF.

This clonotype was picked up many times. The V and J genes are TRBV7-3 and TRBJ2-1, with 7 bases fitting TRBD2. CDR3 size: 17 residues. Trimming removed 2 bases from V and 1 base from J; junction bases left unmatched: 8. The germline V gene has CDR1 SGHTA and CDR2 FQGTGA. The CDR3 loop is CASSLGRLANSYNEQFF. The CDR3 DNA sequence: TGTGCCAGCAGCTTAGGCCGACTAGCCAATTCCTACAATGAGCAGTTCTTC. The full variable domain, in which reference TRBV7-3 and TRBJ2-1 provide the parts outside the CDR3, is GAGVSQTPSNKVTEKGKYVELRCDPISGHTALYWYRQSLGQGPEFLIYFQGTGAADDSGLPNDRFFAVRPEGSVSTLKIQRTERGDSAVYLCASSLGRLANSYNEQFFGPGTRLTVL.

CDR3 sequence (DNA): TGTGCCAGCAGCTTAGGCCCGGGTCTTGGCTACGAGCAGTACGTC. It is translated as CASSLGPGLGYEQYV. This chain uses TRBV7-2 with TRBJ2-7; no definite D call. This CDR3 spans 15 amino acids. Trimming stripped 1 base from V and 3 bases from J, with 13 bases between. From germline, CDR1 is SGHTA and CDR2 FQGNSA.

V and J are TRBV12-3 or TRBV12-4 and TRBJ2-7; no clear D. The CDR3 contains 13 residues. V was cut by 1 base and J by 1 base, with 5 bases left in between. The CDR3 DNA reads TGTGCCAGCAGTTTAGTGTGGTCCTACGAGCAGTACTTC. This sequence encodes CASSLVWSYEQYF.

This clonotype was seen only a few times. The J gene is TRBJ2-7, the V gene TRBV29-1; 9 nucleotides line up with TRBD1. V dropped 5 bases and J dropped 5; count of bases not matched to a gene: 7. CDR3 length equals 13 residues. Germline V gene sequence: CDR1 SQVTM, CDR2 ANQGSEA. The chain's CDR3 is CSVSGTGWHEQYF. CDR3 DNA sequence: TGCAGCGTTTCCGGGACAGGGTGGCACGAGCAGTACTTC.

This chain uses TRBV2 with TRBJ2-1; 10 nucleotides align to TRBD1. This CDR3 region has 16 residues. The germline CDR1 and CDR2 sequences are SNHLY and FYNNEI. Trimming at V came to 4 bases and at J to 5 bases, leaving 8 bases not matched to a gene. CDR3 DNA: TGTGCCAGCAGTGTTCTCGGACAGGGGGATCACAATGAGCAGTTCTTC. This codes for CASSVLGQGDHNEQFF.

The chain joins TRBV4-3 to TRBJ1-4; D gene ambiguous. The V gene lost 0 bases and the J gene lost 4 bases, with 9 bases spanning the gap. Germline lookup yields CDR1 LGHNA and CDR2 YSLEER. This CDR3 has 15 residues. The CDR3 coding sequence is TGCGCCAGCAGCCAAGAACCGGGGTTTAATGAAAAACTGTTTTTT. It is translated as CASSQEPGFNEKLFF.